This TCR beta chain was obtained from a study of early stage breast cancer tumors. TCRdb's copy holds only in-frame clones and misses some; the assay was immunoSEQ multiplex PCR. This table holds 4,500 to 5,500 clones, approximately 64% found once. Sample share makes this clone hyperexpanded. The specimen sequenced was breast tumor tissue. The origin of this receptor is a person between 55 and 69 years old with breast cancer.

CDR3 protein: CASSLGANTEAFF. The CDR3 region has the DNA TGTGCCAGCAGTTTGGGCGCGAACACTGAAGCTTTCTTT. J is TRBJ1-1 and V is TRBV27; D call uncertain. Trimming pared 3 bases from V and 1 base from J, leaving 6 bases between. Germline lookup yields CDR1 MNHEY and CDR2 SMNVEV (reference sequence). The CDR3 consists of 13 residues.